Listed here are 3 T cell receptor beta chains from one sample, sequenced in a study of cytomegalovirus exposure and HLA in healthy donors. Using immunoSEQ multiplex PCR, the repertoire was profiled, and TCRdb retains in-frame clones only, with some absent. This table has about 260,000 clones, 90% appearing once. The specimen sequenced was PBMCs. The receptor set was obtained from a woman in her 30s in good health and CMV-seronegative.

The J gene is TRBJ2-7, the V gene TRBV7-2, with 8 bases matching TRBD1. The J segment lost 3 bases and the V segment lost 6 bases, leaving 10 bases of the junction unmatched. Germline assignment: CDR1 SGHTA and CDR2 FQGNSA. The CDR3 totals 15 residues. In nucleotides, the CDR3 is TGTGCCAGCAGTTTACAGGGGGACAGCTACTACGAGCAGTACTTC. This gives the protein CASSLQGDSYYEQYF.

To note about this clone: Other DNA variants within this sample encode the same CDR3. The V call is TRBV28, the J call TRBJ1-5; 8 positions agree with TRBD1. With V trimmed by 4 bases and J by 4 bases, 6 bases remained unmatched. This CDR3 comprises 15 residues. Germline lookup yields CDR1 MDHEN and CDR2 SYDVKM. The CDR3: CASSSSGTGNQPQHF. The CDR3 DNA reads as TGTGCCAGCAGTTCTTCCGGGACAGGTAATCAGCCCCAGCATTTT.

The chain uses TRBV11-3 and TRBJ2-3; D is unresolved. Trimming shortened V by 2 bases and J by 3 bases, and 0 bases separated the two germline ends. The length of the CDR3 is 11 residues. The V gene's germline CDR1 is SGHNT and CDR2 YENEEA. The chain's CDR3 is CASSLTDTQYF. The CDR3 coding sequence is TGTGCCAGCAGCTTAACAGATACGCAGTATTTT.